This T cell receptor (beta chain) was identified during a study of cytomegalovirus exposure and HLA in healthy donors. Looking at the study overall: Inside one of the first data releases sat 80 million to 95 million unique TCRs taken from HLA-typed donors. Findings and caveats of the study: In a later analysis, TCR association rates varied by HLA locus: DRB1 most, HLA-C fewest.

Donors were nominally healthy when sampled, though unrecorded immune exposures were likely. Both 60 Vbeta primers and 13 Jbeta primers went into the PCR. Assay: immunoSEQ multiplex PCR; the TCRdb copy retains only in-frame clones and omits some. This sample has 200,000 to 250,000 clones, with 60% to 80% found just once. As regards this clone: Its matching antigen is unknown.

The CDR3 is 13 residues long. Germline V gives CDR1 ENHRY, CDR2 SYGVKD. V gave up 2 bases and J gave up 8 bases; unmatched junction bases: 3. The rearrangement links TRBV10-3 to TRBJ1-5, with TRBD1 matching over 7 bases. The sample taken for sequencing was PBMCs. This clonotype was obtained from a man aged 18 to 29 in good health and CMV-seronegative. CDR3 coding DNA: TGTGCCATCAGTGAGGGCAGGGGGGAGCCCCAGCATTTT. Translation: CAISEGRGEPQHF.